The 10 T cell receptor beta chains below were found in one sample sequenced in a study of technical replicates of blood from several donors. The table came from immunoSEQ multiplex PCR; TCRdb's copy has only in-frame clones and leaves some out. The profile shows 80,000 to 100,000 clones, roughly 96% of them singletons. Sequencing was carried out using T cells isolated from PBMCs. The receptors come from a human donor in good health.

Details on this clone: This sample includes further DNA sequences coding for the same CDR3. The chain employs TRBV19 and TRBJ1-1; 8 bases are shared with TRBD1. In germline, CDR1 is LNHDA, CDR2 SQIVND (reference sequence). The CDR3 sequence is 15 residues long. The J segment lost 4 bases and the V segment lost 0 bases, leaving 4 bases of the junction unmatched. The CDR3 bases are TGTGCCAGTAGTATAGATCCAGGGGGCCGCACTGAAGCTTTCTTT. It yields the protein CASSIDPGGRTEAFF.

The chain joins TRBV11-1 to TRBJ2-5; TRBD1 agrees at 8 bases. This CDR3 spans 15 amino acids. The junction had 5 bases not matched to a gene; V was cut back by 5 bases and J by 0 bases. Per the germline V gene, CDR1 is SGHAT and CDR2 is FQDESV (reference sequence). The CDR3 spells CASSPRDRNQETQYF. Written as DNA, the CDR3 is TGTGCCAGCAGCCCCCGGGACAGGAACCAAGAGACCCAGTACTTC.

The chain has TRBV19 and TRBJ2-5; TRBD2 aligns across 13 bases. Per the germline V gene, CDR1 is LNHDA and CDR2 is SQIVND (reference sequence). This CDR3 contains 15 residues. The ends lost 5 bases at V and 6 bases at J; junction bases unmatched: 6. As DNA, the CDR3 is TGTGCCAGTAGTCCACTAGCGGGGGGGCCTCAGACCCAGTACTTC. Residues: CASSPLAGGPQTQYF.

The rearrangement uses TRBV15 and TRBJ2-7; the D gene is possibly TRBD2 (5 bases). V lost 0 bases and J lost 1, with 10 bases in between. CDR1 and CDR2 (germline): LNHNV, YYDKDF (reference sequence). There are 15 residues in the CDR3. CDR3 in DNA: TGTGCCACCAGCAGAGAAGGTGGCGGGTCCTACGAGCAGTACTTC. This gives the protein CATSREGGGSYEQYF.

The genes are TRBV5-6 and TRBJ2-1; 13 bases agree with TRBD2. V shed 4 bases, J shed 7 bases, and the junction held 5 bases outside the gene matches. The CDR3 loop spans 15 amino acids. Germline assignment: CDR1 SGHDT and CDR2 YYEEEE. The CDR3 DNA sequence: TGTGCCAGCAGCCCGGGACTAGCGGGGCCTAATGAGCAGTTCTTC. Translated: CASSPGLAGPNEQFF.

The chain links TRBV10-3 to TRBJ1-1, with 8 positions matching TRBD1. This CDR3 contains 12 residues. V gave up 11 bases and J gave up 1 base; unmatched junction bases: 3. Germline V lookup: CDR1 ENHRY, CDR2 SYGVKD. CDR3 amino acids: CAAGQENTEAFF. CDR3 coding DNA: TGTGCCGCGGGACAGGAGAACACTGAAGCTTTCTTT.

The rearrangement joins TRBV2 to TRBJ2-3; D gene uncertain. In germline, CDR1 is SNHLY, CDR2 FYNNEI. V shed 7 bases and J shed 5 bases, with 10 bases lying between them. This CDR3 has 12 residues. CDR3 nucleotides: TGTGCCAGCACAAAAACTTTAGATACGCAGTATTTT. Translation: CASTKTLDTQYF.

The chain uses TRBV18 and TRBJ1-5, with D uncertain. The CDR3 consists of 14 residues. V was cut by 2 bases and J by 3 bases, with 8 bases left in between. Germline V CDR1 and CDR2: KGHSH, LQKENI. CDR3 protein: CASSPGPVNQPQHF. The CDR3 DNA sequence: TGTGCCAGCTCACCAGGGCCGGTCAATCAGCCCCAGCATTTT.

The chain employs TRBV7-3 and TRBJ1-5, with D tentatively TRBD1 (5 bases). The V end lost 1 base, the J end lost 7 bases, and 20 bases lay between the germline ends. In germline, CDR1 is SGHTA, CDR2 FQGTGA. The CDR3 contains 17 residues. The CDR3 nucleotides read TGTGCCAGCAGCTTAAGGGGGGGACCGGGGGAAAGGCAGCCCCAGCATTTT. It yields the protein CASSLRGGPGERQPQHF.

The chain recombines TRBV5-1 with TRBJ1-1; 7 bases are shared with TRBD1. Trimming took 3 bases from V and 4 from J; bases not matched to a gene: 6. This CDR3 spans 14 amino acids. CDR1 and CDR2 (germline): SGHRS, YFSETQ. The DNA of the CDR3 is TGCGCCAGCAGCTCGCTGACAGGGAGCACTGAAGCTTTCTTT. Its protein is CASSSLTGSTEAFF. Looking up the rest from reference TRBV5-1 and TRBJ1-1 gives the full variable domain: KAGVTQTPRYLIKTRGQQVTLSCSPISGHRSVSWYQQTPGQGLQFLFEYFSETQRNKGNFPGRFSGRQFSNSRSEMNVSTLELGDSALYLCASSSLTGSTEAFFGQGTRLTVV.